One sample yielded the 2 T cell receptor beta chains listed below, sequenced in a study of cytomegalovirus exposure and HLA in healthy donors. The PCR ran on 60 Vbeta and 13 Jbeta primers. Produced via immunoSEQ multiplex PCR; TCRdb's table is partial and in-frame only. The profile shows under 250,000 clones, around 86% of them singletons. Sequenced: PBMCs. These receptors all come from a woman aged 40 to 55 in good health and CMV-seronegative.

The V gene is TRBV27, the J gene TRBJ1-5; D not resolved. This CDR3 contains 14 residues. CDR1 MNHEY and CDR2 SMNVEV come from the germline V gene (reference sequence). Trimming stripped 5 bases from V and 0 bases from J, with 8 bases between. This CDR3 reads CASSTSYSNQPQHF. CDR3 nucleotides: TGTGCCAGCAGTACATCATATAGCAATCAGCCCCAGCATTTT.

As DNA, the CDR3 is TGTGCCAGCAGTGCGGTCCGGGACGGCGGGGTCGGCCCTATAAAATTGGCACAGTATTTT. This codes for CASSAVRDGGVGPIKLAQYF. This rearrangement joins TRBV6-1 to TRBJ2-3, with a possible D match to TRBD2 (6 bases). V lost 4 bases, J lost 12 bases, and 38 bases lay in between. Germline V gene sequence: CDR1 MNHNS, CDR2 SASEGT. The length of the CDR3 is 20 residues.